These 2 T cell receptor beta chains were sequenced from one sample in a study of cytomegalovirus exposure and HLA in healthy donors (dated by TCRdb to the late 2010s). The receptor library was made with the immunoSEQ multiplex PCR assay. The multiplex PCR relied on a mix of 60 forward primers for TCR Vbeta segments and 13 reverse primers for TCR Jbeta segments. TCRdb mirrors the immuneACCESS table, restricted to in-frame sequences. Some clones are absent from its copies; in checked studies, under half trace to an unresolved V gene, and the reason for the others is unknown. The sample includes roughly 78,000 clones, with over 55% observed a single time. Of the sample, 5.7% is held by the ten largest clones. What was sequenced was PBMCs. The receptors shown here come from a man aged 30-40 years in good health and CMV-seropositive.

This clone was observed once. The V and J genes are TRBV30 and TRBJ1-1, with TRBD1 matching 7 bases. This CDR3 is built from 12 residues. The germline V gene has CDR1 GTSNPN and CDR2 SVGIG (reference sequence). V shed 2 bases and J 4 bases; nucleotides not matched to a gene: 1. DNA for the CDR3: TGTGCCTGGAGTCCAGGGGGCACTGAAGCTTTCTTT. Translating gives CAWSPGGTEAFF.

This clone occurred a few times. For the CDR3, the DNA is TGTGCCAGCAGCGAGGACAGGGGGCAAAACTATGGCTACACCTTC. Amino acid sequence: CASSEDRGQNYGYTF. This chain uses TRBV6-6 with TRBJ1-2; 11 bases agree with TRBD1. The CDR3 consists of 15 residues. Losses at the gene ends were 6 bases for V and 2 bases for J; bases not matched to a gene: 5. Germline V gene data show CDR1 as MNHNY and CDR2 as SVGAGI (reference sequence).